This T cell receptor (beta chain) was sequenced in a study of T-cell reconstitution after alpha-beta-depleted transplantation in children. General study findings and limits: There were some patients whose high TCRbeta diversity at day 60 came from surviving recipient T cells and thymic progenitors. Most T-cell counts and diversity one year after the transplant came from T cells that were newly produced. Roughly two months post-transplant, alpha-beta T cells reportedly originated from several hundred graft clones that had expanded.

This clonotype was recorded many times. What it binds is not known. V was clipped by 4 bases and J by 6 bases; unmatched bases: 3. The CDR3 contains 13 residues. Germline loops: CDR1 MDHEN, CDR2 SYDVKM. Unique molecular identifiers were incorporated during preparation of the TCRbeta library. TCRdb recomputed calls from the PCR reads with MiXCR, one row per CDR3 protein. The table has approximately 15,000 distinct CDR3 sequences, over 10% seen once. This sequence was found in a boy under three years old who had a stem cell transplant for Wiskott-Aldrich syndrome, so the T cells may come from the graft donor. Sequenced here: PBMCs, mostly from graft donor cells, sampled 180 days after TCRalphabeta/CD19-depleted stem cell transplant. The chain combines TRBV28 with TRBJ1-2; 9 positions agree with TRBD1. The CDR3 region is CASSSGQGDGYTF. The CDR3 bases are TGTGCCAGCAGTTCGGGACAGGGAGATGGCTACACCTTC.